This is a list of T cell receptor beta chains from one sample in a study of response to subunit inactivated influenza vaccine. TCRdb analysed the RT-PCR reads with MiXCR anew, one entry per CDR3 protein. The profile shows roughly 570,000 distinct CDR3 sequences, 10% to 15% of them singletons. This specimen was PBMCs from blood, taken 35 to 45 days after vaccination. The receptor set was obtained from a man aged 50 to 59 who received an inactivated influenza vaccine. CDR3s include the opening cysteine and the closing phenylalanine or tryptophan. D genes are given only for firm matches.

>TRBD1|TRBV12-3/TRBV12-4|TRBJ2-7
CASSRGTGPYEQYF
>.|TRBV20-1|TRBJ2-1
CSAVHPRGSSYNEQFF
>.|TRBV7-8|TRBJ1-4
CASSPSGANEKLFF
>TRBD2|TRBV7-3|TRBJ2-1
CASSELAGPYNEQFF
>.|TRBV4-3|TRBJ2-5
CASSHRHGTTGETQYF
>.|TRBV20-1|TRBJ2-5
CSASSGQWQETQYF
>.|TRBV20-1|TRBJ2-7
CSARGQVKPYEQYF
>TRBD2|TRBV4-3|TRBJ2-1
CASSQGPALAGAYNEQFF
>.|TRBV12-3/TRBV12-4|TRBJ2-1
CASSLGRVQFF
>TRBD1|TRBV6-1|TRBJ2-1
CASSALTGQQFF
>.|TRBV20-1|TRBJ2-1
CSASRRSGDEQFF
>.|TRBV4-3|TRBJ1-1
CASSATTGTNTEAFF
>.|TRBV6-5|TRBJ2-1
CASSYWGRQALTTNEQFF
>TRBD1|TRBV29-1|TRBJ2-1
CSVTGQGVYNEQFF
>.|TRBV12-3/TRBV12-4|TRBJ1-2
CASSFSGYGGYTF
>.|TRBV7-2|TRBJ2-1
CASSLAWGPYNEQFF
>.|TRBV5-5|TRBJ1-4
CASSLGGVGDEKLFF
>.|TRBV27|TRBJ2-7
CASKKQATAYEQYF
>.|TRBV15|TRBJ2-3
CATSRARGWDTQYF
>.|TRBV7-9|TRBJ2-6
CASSPGDVLTF
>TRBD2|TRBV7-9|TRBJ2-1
CASSPPSGRFDEQFF
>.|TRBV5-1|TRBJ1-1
CASSLDGANGYTEAFF
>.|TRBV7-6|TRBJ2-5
CASSSEPGRLQETQYF
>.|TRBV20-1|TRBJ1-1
CSARPNWGGTEAFF
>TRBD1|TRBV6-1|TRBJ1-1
CASSEQQGAQTEAFF
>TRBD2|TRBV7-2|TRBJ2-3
CASSLGGTSVTDTQYF
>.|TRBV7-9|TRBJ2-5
CASSLAYSGDQETQYF
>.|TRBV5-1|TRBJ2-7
CASSLQGGEQYF
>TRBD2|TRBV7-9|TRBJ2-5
CASSSLAGQETQYF
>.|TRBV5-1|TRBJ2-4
CASSLEFPLAKNIQYF
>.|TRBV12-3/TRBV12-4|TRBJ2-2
CASSLGGFTGELFF
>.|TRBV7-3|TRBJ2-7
CASSLTSRPPYEQYF
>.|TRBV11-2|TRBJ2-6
CASSLGFRSSGANVLTF
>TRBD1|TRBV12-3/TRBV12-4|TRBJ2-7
CASRPTGAYEQYF
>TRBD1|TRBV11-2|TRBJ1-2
CASSPDRARGGSYTF
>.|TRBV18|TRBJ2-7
CASSPPLGKAYEQYF
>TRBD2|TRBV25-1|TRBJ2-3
CASSDTSGRVGDTQYF
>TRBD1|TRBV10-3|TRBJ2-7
CAIRETGTTYEQYF
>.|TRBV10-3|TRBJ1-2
CAISRAAVGYTF
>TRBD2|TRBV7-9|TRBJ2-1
CASSPGGTYNEQFF
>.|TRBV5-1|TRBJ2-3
CASSASDTQYF
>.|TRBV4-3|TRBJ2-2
CASSQRTGATNTGELFF
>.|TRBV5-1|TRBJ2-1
CASSLETYNEQFF
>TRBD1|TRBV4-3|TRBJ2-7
CASSQAIQGAASEQYF
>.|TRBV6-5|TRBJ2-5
CASSYFSQQETQYF
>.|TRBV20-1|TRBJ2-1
CSASNGPFYNEQFF
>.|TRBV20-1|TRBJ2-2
CSARPFTGELFF
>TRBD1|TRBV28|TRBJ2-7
CASIDRGEEQYF
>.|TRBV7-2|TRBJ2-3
CASSISTSTDTQYF
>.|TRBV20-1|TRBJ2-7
CSARAHGTYEQYF
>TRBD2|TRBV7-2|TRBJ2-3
CASSLYGTSVTDTQYF
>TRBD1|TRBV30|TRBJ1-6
CAWSGTGNSPLHF
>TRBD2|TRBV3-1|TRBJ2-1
CASSQVLLASGYNEQFF
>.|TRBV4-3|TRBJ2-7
CASSQEVVSSYEQYF